This TCR beta chain originates from a study of shared clonotypes between healthy human individuals. Germline CDR1 and CDR2: SQVTM and ANQGSEA. The CDR3 is 11 residues long. V lost 6 bases and J lost 3, with 9 bases in between. Assay used: immunoSEQ multiplex PCR; TCRdb lists only in-frame clones, some missing. The table records approximately 82,000 clones, 60% to 65% of them present only once. There are a few counts of this clone. This sample also contains other DNA sequences that code for the same CDR3. Sequenced: memory CD8+ T cells sorted from blood. As for subset: CD45RO+ cells pooled with CCR7-negative TemRA cells. This sequence was found in a man aged 25-45 years in good health. The rearrangement links TRBV29-1 to TRBJ2-7; D might be TRBD2 (6 bases). For the CDR3, the DNA is TGCAGCGTGGGGGGAGGCTACGAGCAGTACTTC. The encoded protein is CSVGGGYEQYF.